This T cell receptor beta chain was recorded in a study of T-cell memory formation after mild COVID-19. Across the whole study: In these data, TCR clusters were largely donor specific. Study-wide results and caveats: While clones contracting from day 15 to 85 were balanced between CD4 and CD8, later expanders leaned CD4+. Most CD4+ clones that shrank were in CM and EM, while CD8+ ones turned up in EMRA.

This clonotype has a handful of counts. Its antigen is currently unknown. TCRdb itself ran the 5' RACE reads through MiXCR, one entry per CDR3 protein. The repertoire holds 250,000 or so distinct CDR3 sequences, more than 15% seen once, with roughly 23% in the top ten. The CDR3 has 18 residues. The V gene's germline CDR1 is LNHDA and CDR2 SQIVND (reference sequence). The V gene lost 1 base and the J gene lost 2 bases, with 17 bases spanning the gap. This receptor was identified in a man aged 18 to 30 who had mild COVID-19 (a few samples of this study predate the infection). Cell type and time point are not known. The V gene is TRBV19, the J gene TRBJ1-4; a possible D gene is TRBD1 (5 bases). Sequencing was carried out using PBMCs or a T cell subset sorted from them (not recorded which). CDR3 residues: CASSIVARQGATNEKLFF. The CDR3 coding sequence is TGTGCCAGTAGTATAGTGGCCCGGCAGGGTGCCACTAATGAAAAACTGTTTTTT. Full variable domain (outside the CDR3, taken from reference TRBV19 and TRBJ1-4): DGGITQSPKYLFRKEGQNVTLSCEQNLNHDAMYWYRQDPGQGLRLIYYSQIVNDFQKGDIAEGYSVSREKKESFPLTVTSAQKNPTAFYLCASSIVARQGATNEKLFFGSGTQLSVL.